The present T cell receptor (beta chain) was sequenced within a study of tumor and adjacent non-tumor tissue in lung cancer. Regarding this clonotype: Relative to the germline gene, one junction end is altered; a read error may explain this.

CDR1 is SEHNR, CDR2 FQNEAQ, per germline (reference sequence). CDR3 length: 15 amino acids. The template was RNA from unsorted bulk tissue. The library came from three nested PCR rounds adapted from ARM-PCR protocols. TCRdb re-called the multiplex PCR reads with MiXCR, one entry per CDR3 protein. The table lists more than 90,000 distinct CDR3 sequences, less than 80% of them singletons. The gene calls are TRBV7-9 and TRBJ1-1, with D possibly matching TRBD1 (5 bases). The sequence came from a man in his fifties or sixties with non-small cell lung cancer. Sequences were obtained from lung tumor tissue. The CDR3 here is CASSLEVRVGTVAFF. The CDR3, as DNA: TGTGCCAGCAGCTTAGAGGTCAGGGTGGGCACTGTAGCTTTCTTT.